This is a list of T cell receptor beta chains from one sample in a study of identical twins. TCRdb re-called the 5' RACE reads through MiXCR, storing one row per CDR3 protein. The sample contains 1,800,000 or so distinct CDR3 sequences, around 33% of which appear only once. Sequencing input: cord blood. The receptors derive from a newborn girl in good health. Both conserved end residues are part of each CDR3. D genes are given only for firm matches. Size tells how often a clone was seen (once, few, many) or the class of an expanded clone, and some rows leave it out.

-	TRBV24-1	TRBD1	TRBJ2-2	TGTGCCACCAGTGAGGCCGGGACAGGGGGCGGGGAGCTGTTTTTT	CATSEAGTGGGELFF
-	TRBV7-2	TRBD2	TRBJ2-1	TGTGCCAGCAGCTTTACCGCTAGCGGCTACAATGAGCAGTTCTTC	CASSFTASGYNEQFF
few	TRBV20-1	-	TRBJ1-5	TGCAGTGCTAGAGTGACAGGCAATCAGCCCCAGCATTTT	CSARVTGNQPQHF
-	TRBV10-3	TRBD2	TRBJ2-3	TGTGCCATCAACCAGCGGGAGGGAGATACGCAGTATTTT	CAINQREGDTQYF
few	TRBV9	-	TRBJ1-2	TGTGCCAGCAGCGTAGGGGCTCAGGTCACGGATGGCTACACCTTC	CASSVGAQVTDGYTF
few	TRBV4-1	-	TRBJ2-3	TGCGCCAGCAGCCAAGGGCGGGCTAGCGCCACAGATACGCAGTATTTT	CASSQGRASATDTQYF
-	TRBV20-1	-	TRBJ1-6	TGCAGTGCTAGAGACGGGGCGAGTAATTCACCCCTCCACTTT	CSARDGASNSPLHF
few	TRBV27	-	TRBJ2-7	TGTGCCAGCAGTTCCCCGCCGGGACTCGATCCCTACGAGCAGTACTTC	CASSSPPGLDPYEQYF
few	TRBV20-1	TRBD1	TRBJ1-1	TGCAGTGCTAGAGACCCCGGGACAGGACAGAACACTGAAGCTTTCTTT	CSARDPGTGQNTEAFF
few	TRBV24-1	-	TRBJ1-4	TGTGCCACTCAGGGACATAATGAAAAACTGTTTTTT	CATQGHNEKLFF
-	TRBV4-1	-	TRBJ1-2	TGCGCCAGCAGCCGGGTGGGGGATGGCTACACCTTC	CASSRVGDGYTF
-	TRBV2	-	TRBJ2-7	TGTGCCAGCAGTTTGGGCAGCCTCACCCTTTACGAGCAGTACTTC	CASSLGSLTLYEQYF
many	TRBV12-3/TRBV12-4	TRBD2	TRBJ2-1	TGTGCCAGCAGAACCGGGACTAGCGGGTTGAATGAGCAGTTCTTC	CASRTGTSGLNEQFF
-	TRBV4-2	TRBD2	TRBJ2-1	TGTGCCAGCAGCCCGCAGGTGGGGGAGGGTTACAATGAGCAGTTCTTC	CASSPQVGEGYNEQFF
few	TRBV5-1	-	TRBJ1-1	TGCGCCAGCAGCATCCGGCCAGCCATGAACACTGAAGCTTTCTTT	CASSIRPAMNTEAFF
-	TRBV7-2	TRBD2	TRBJ2-5	TGTGCCAGCAGCTTAGTTTGGCTAGCGGGAGAAGAGACCCAGTACTTC	CASSLVWLAGEETQYF
-	TRBV20-1	TRBD2	TRBJ2-1	TGCAGTGCTAGCTGGACTAGCGGGAACAATGAGCAGTTCTTC	CSASWTSGNNEQFF
few	TRBV4-2	-	TRBJ1-2	TGTGCCAGCAGCCAAGTCTGGGGGGGGCGCCTTGGAGGCTACACCTTC	CASSQVWGGRLGGYTF
few	TRBV18	TRBD1	TRBJ1-1	TGTGCCAGCTCACCCACAGGGGCGCACACTGAAGCTTTCTTT	CASSPTGAHTEAFF
few	TRBV4-2	TRBD1	TRBJ1-2	TGTGCCAGCAGCCATGTGGACAGGACCACCAACTATGGCTACACCTTC	CASSHVDRTTNYGYTF
many	TRBV20-1	-	TRBJ1-1	TGCAGTGCTTCCCGAGGGGGCACTGAAGCTTTCTTT	CSASRGGTEAFF
-	TRBV24-1	-	TRBJ2-7	TGTGCCACCAGTGATAAGGGAAGTCCAACCTACGAGCAGTACTTC	CATSDKGSPTYEQYF
few	TRBV18	TRBD1	TRBJ2-3	TGTGCCAGCTCACCACGAGGGACAGGAGCCACCGGCACAGATACGCAGTATTTT	CASSPRGTGATGTDTQYF
few	TRBV25-1	TRBD2	TRBJ2-1	TGTGCCAGCAGTGAGTGGCAGGGAGGGTACAATGAGCAGTTCTTC	CASSEWQGGYNEQFF
-	TRBV25-1	-	TRBJ1-1	TGTGCCAGCAAAGGACGGACGAACACTGAAGCTTTCTTT	CASKGRTNTEAFF
-	TRBV3-1	-	TRBJ2-3	TGTGCCAGCAGCCAAAGGGACATCACAGATACGCAGTATTTT	CASSQRDITDTQYF
-	TRBV20-1	TRBD2	TRBJ2-7	TGCAGTGCTACGAGGTGGTTGGGAGGGACCGAGCAGTACTTC	CSATRWLGGTEQYF
few	TRBV7-9	-	TRBJ1-5	TGTGCCAGCAGCTTTGCTAATAGTAACAATCAGCCCCAGCATTTT	CASSFANSNNQPQHF
-	TRBV7-2	TRBD2	TRBJ2-1	TGTGCCAGCAGCTTAGCGAGCCCTAGCGGACGTGGAAGCAATGAGCAGTTCTTC	CASSLASPSGRGSNEQFF
-	TRBV27	-	TRBJ1-2	TGTGCCCGGCATGGACGGGGGTTTAACTATGGCTACACCTTC	CARHGRGFNYGYTF
once	TRBV27	TRBD1	TRBJ2-2	TGTGCCAGCAGTCCGTCCCCTTATGGACAGGGGGGCACCGGGGAGCTGTTTTTT	CASSPSPYGQGGTGELFF
-	TRBV9	-	TRBJ2-1	TGTGCCAGCAGCGAAAGCCCGGCTAGCTCCTACAATGAGCAGTTCTTC	CASSESPASSYNEQFF
few	TRBV4-1	-	TRBJ2-7	TGCGCCAGCAGCCAACCCCTTGGAGCGCGGTACAATGAGCAGTACTTC	CASSQPLGARYNEQYF
many	TRBV29-1	-	TRBJ1-2	TGCAGCGTTGATTCTGGGGGTGGCTATGGCTACACCTTC	CSVDSGGGYGYTF
-	TRBV4-1	-	TRBJ1-1	TGCGCCAGCAGCCAAGGCCAAGCCCGGGACAAGAACACTGAAGCTTTCTTT	CASSQGQARDKNTEAFF
-	TRBV20-1	-	TRBJ2-3	TGCAGTGCTAACAGCTTGGGGCTTTATACGCAGTATTTT	CSANSLGLYTQYF
once	TRBV10-3	-	TRBJ2-6	TGTGCCATCGACGTTGGGGCTGGGGCCAACGTCCTGACTTTC	CAIDVGAGANVLTF
-	TRBV20-1	TRBD2	TRBJ2-4	TGCAGTGCTAGAGGACTAGCGGGGGTACGGGAGCAGTACTTC	CSARGLAGVREQYF
-	TRBV20-1	-	TRBJ1-1	TGCAGTGCTGGAGCCCTCGGGAACACTGAAGCTTTCTTT	CSAGALGNTEAFF
-	TRBV12-3/TRBV12-4	TRBD2	TRBJ2-1	TGTGCCAGCAGTTTTGTGCGGGGGGGAATATACAATGAGCAGTTCTTC	CASSFVRGGIYNEQFF
-	TRBV20-1	-	TRBJ2-3	TGCAGTGCCCCCCCCTGGGGGCCAGTCAGGACAGATACGCAGTATTTT	CSAPPWGPVRTDTQYF